Each of the 29 T cell receptor beta chains below was sequenced from the same sample in a study of shared clonotypes between healthy human individuals. Here immunoSEQ multiplex PCR was the method, and the copy in TCRdb shows in-frame clones only, minus some. The data show approximately 2.1 million clones, with 80% to 95% seen just once and about 0.37% held by the top ten. The sequenced sample was naive CD4+ T cells from PBMCs. Subset denoted: CD45RA+ positively selected. The receptors stem from a man aged 18 to 29 in good health. Some clones in this sample may be carry-over from other donors' samples.

About this clone: At one end, the junction sequence differs from germline, possibly due to a read error. The rearrangement links TRBV5-6 to TRBJ1-2, with TRBD1 identical over 9 bases. Germline CDR1 SGHDT, CDR2 YYEEEE. This CDR3 has 11 residues. The CDR3 region is CASSPGDRDRF. For the CDR3, the DNA is TGTGCCAGCAGCCCCGGGGACAGGGACCGATTC.

The chain links TRBV9 to TRBJ1-2; the D is unclear. The CDR3 extends over 13 amino acids. Trimming removed 4 bases at V and 4 bases at J, with 11 bases between. Germline V gene lookup returns CDR1 SGDLS and CDR2 YYNGEE. This chain's CDR3 is CASSQDTSYGYTF. DNA of the CDR3: TGTGCCAGCAGCCAAGACACTTCCTATGGCTACACCTTC.

The chain recombines TRBV29-1 with TRBJ1-1; D is ambiguous. The V gene's germline CDR1 is SQVTM and CDR2 ANQGSEA. The ends were cut back, 3 bases at V and 6 bases at J, with 17 bases in the middle. The CDR3 is 14 amino acids. The CDR3 is CSVDRRVGSPEAFF. The CDR3 DNA reads as TGCAGCGTTGACCGGAGGGTTGGGAGCCCTGAAGCTTTCTTT.

This rearrangement joins TRBV18 to TRBJ1-5; D is possibly TRBD1 (6 bases). Germline values: CDR1 KGHSH, CDR2 LQKENI. The CDR3 runs 17 residues. V lost 3 bases and J 0 bases, leaving 15 bases between the germline ends. The CDR3: CASSPIDLQGSNQPQHF. In DNA, the CDR3 is TGTGCCAGCTCACCCATCGACCTACAGGGTAGCAATCAGCCCCAGCATTTT.

V and J are TRBV2 and TRBJ2-1, with 8 positions matching TRBD1. The length of the CDR3 is 13 residues. J gave up 10 bases and V 6 bases, and 8 bases lay outside the gene matches. The germline CDR1 and CDR2 sequences are SNHLY and FYNNEI. CDR3 sequence: CASSRSTGAEQFF. CDR3 sequence (DNA): TGTGCCAGCAGCCGTTCGACAGGGGCCGAGCAGTTCTTC.

The V and J genes are TRBV30 and TRBJ2-7; weak D call: TRBD2 (6 bases). Germline CDR1 GTSNPN, CDR2 SVGIG (reference sequence). V lost 5 bases and J lost 2, with 19 bases in between. The CDR3 consists of 15 residues. CDR3 DNA sequence: TGTGCCTGGGCCCGAACGGGGGTTGTACCCTACGAGCAGTACTTC. Amino acid sequence: CAWARTGVVPYEQYF.

This chain connects TRBV5-6 to TRBJ1-5; 8 nucleotides agree with TRBD1. Germline V gives CDR1 SGHDT, CDR2 YYEEEE. The V gene end was trimmed by 4 bases and the J gene end by 10 bases; junction bases not matched to a gene: 16. The CDR3 is made up of 16 amino acids. The CDR3 loop is CASSPRPRGRFRPQHF. For the CDR3, the DNA is TGTGCCAGCAGCCCTAGGCCCAGGGGGCGCTTCCGACCCCAGCATTTT. Together with reference TRBV5-6 and TRBJ1-5, the CDR3 gives the full variable domain: DAGVTQSPTHLIKTRGQQVTLRCSPKSGHDTVSWYQQALGQGPQFIFQYYEEEERQRGNFPDRFSGHQFPNYSSELNVNALLLGDSALYLCASSPRPRGRFRPQHFGDGTRLSIL.

This clone was seen more than once but under ten times. The J gene is TRBJ2-2, the V gene TRBV18; D not resolved. Per the germline V gene, CDR1 is KGHSH and CDR2 is LQKENI. The CDR3 has 14 residues. The V end lost 3 bases, the J end lost 2 bases, and 7 bases lay between the germline ends. The CDR3 DNA follows: TGTGCCAGCTCACCGGGGAAAAACACCGGGGAGCTGTTTTTT. The encoded protein is CASSPGKNTGELFF.

The chain combines TRBV5-4 with TRBJ2-5; 8 nucleotides match TRBD1. This CDR3 comprises 15 residues. Germline V lookup: CDR1 SGHNT, CDR2 YYREEE (reference sequence). V dropped 5 bases and J dropped 4; count of bases not matched to a gene: 10. The CDR3 nucleotides read TGTGCCAGCAGACCCCAGGGGGCTTGGGGAGAGACCCAGTACTTC. Protein product: CASRPQGAWGETQYF.

The chain carries TRBV7-9 and TRBJ1-6; D is perhaps TRBD1 (6 bases). Trimming took off 0 bases at V and 10 bases at J, with 10 bases between the two ends. Germline CDR1 SEHNR, CDR2 FQNEAQ (reference sequence). This CDR3 is built from 14 residues. Here the CDR3 reads CASSLAGAGSPLHF. The CDR3 DNA follows: TGTGCCAGCAGCTTAGCGGGGGCTGGATCACCCCTCCACTTT.

With respect to this clone: Other DNA sequences from this sample encode an identical CDR3 as well. The chain links TRBV28 to TRBJ1-3; D remains unclear. The ends were cut back, 4 bases at V and 4 bases at J, with 5 bases in the middle. Per germline, CDR1 MDHEN and CDR2 SYDVKM. This CDR3 comprises 12 residues. CDR3: CASSSQGNTIYF. DNA of the CDR3: TGTGCCAGCAGTTCCCAGGGAAACACCATATATTTT.

V and J are TRBV25-1 and TRBJ1-1, with no clear D. The CDR3 loop spans 13 amino acids. V lost 6 bases to trimming and J lost 0 bases, with 8 bases between them. Germline V lookup: CDR1 MGHDK, CDR2 SYGVNS. CDR3 protein: CASRRGMNTEAFF. In nucleotides, the CDR3 is TGTGCCAGCAGAAGAGGCATGAACACTGAAGCTTTCTTT.

To note about this clone: Relative to the germline gene, one junction end is altered; a read error may explain this. The chain combines TRBV28 with TRBJ2-7; 7 positions match TRBD2. Germline assignment: CDR1 MDHEN and CDR2 SYDVKM. The CDR3 is made up of 11 amino acids. CDR3 nucleotide sequence: TGTGCCAGCAGTTCCCCTCCGGGACTATTCTTC. This codes for CASSSPPGLFF.

V gene TRBV19 combines with J gene TRBJ1-2, with D possibly TRBD1 on 5 matching bases. CDR3 size: 14 residues. With 3 bases removed from V and 3 bases from J, the gap between germline ends came to 11 bases. Per the germline V gene, CDR1 is LNHDA and CDR2 is SQIVND (reference sequence). The CDR3 DNA sequence: TGTGCCAGTAGTATCCGCAGGGCCGACTATGGCTACACCTTC. It is translated as CASSIRRADYGYTF. Variable domain in full (rest from reference TRBV19 and TRBJ1-2): DGGITQSPKYLFRKEGQNVTLSCEQNLNHDAMYWYRQDPGQGLRLIYYSQIVNDFQKGDIAEGYSVSREKKESFPLTVTSAQKNPTAFYLCASSIRRADYGYTFGSGTRLTVV.

Concerning this clone: The sample has other DNA sequences that encode this CDR3 too. In DNA, the CDR3 is TGTGCCAGCAGCTTACAGGGGGCATCCTACAATGAGCAGTTCTTC. This translates into CASSLQGASYNEQFF. The chain combines TRBV7-2 with TRBJ2-1; 8 bases are shared with TRBD1. V was pared by 2 bases and J by 1 base, with 1 base of the junction left unmatched. The CDR3 covers 15 residues. The germline CDR1 and CDR2 sequences are SGHTA and FQGNSA.

The chain recombines TRBV27 with TRBJ1-1; 7 nucleotides match TRBD1. CDR1 and CDR2 (germline): MNHEY, SMNVEV (reference sequence). The V segment lost 8 bases and the J segment 4 bases; nucleotides outside the gene matches: 10. The CDR3 loop spans 14 amino acids. The CDR3 bases are TGTGCCAGCCACCTGACGACAGGGAGCACTGAAGCTTTCTTT. Residues: CASHLTTGSTEAFF.

This rearrangement joins TRBV28 to TRBJ1-1; perhaps TRBD1 as D (6 bases). Germline V lookup: CDR1 MDHEN, CDR2 SYDVKM. This CDR3 is built from 12 residues. The ends were cut back, 7 bases at V and 5 bases at J, with 11 bases in the middle. This CDR3 is CASIMGTTEAFF. In nucleotides, the CDR3 is TGTGCCAGCATCATGGGGACAACTGAAGCTTTCTTT.

The CDR3 region has the DNA TGTGCTAGTGGTTTCAAGGAGAACACTGAAGCTTTCTTT. Protein product: CASGFKENTEAFF. J is TRBJ1-1 and V is TRBV12-5; D is ambiguous. Germline V gene sequence: CDR1 LGHNT, CDR2 FRNRAP. CDR3 length: 13 amino acids. V gave up 3 bases and J gave up 1 base, with 6 bases separating them.

The chain recombines TRBV28 with TRBJ2-7, with D hard to call. CDR1 and CDR2 from the germline V gene are MDHEN and SYDVKM. The CDR3 loop spans 11 amino acids. V was clipped by 1 base and J by 6 bases, with 4 bases between them. The CDR3 is CASSLSREQYF. As DNA, the CDR3 is TGTGCCAGCAGTTTATCCCGCGAGCAGTACTTC. Variable domain in full (rest from reference TRBV28 and TRBJ2-7): DVKVTQSSRYLVKRTGEKVFLECVQDMDHENMFWYRQDPGLGLRLIYFSYDVKMKEKGDIPEGYSVSREKKERFSLILESASTNQTSMYLCASSLSREQYFGPGTRLTVT.

This clone was counted once. The rearrangement links TRBV6-4 to TRBJ2-3; D gene ambiguous. Germline V CDR1 and CDR2: MRHNA, SNTAGT. The CDR3 extends over 14 amino acids. The V and J ends lost 0 bases and 4 bases respectively, with 8 bases between them. Written as DNA, the CDR3 is TGTGCCAGCAGTGACTCAGGGCGAGCAGATACGCAGTATTTT. Protein sequence: CASSDSGRADTQYF.

The chain joins TRBV7-8 to TRBJ1-5; D not resolved. Germline values: CDR1 SGHVS, CDR2 FQNEAQ. The CDR3 is 14 amino acids. Trimming pared 3 bases from V and 5 bases from J, leaving 11 bases between. CDR3 in amino acids: CASSFPGIDQPQHF. The CDR3 region has the DNA TGTGCCAGCAGCTTTCCGGGGATTGATCAGCCCCAGCATTTT.

CDR3 sequence reads: CASRLSDTEAFF. CDR3 coding DNA: TGTGCCAGCAGACTGAGCGACACTGAAGCTTTCTTT. The rearrangement joins TRBV28 to TRBJ1-1; D unresolved. V was shortened by 6 bases and J by 3 bases, with 8 bases between the two germline ends. The V gene's germline CDR1 is MDHEN and CDR2 SYDVKM. The CDR3 has 12 residues.

The chain joins TRBV5-8 to TRBJ1-5; 7 nucleotides match TRBD1. J was trimmed by 4 bases and V by 6 bases; bases with no gene match: 10. The CDR3 is made up of 15 amino acids. The germline V gene encodes CDR1 SGHTS and CDR2 YDEGEE. The CDR3 DNA is TGTGCCAGCACCCCCGGGACAGCTTTTAATCAGCCCCAGCATTTT. It is translated as CASTPGTAFNQPQHF.

The table lists this clone with a count of one. The genes are TRBV5-1 and TRBJ2-5; 12 positions agree with TRBD2. V trimming: 0 bases; J trimming: 5 bases; junction bases outside the gene matches: 11. Germline values: CDR1 SGHRS, CDR2 YFSETQ. This CDR3 contains 18 residues. This chain's CDR3 is CASSLGGLAGGVAETQYF. The CDR3 DNA reads TGCGCCAGCAGCTTGGGGGGCCTAGCGGGAGGGGTGGCGGAGACCCAGTACTTC.

The rearrangement joins TRBV6-1 to TRBJ2-5, with a tentative D call TRBD2 (5 bases). The CDR3 totals 14 residues. CDR1 is MNHNS, CDR2 SASEGT, per germline. The V gene lost 4 bases and the J gene lost 5 bases, with 14 bases spanning the gap. The CDR3, as DNA: TGTGCCAGCAGTGGACGGGGATCTAGGGAGACCCAGTACTTC. Protein sequence: CASSGRGSRETQYF.

The chain combines TRBV5-6 with TRBJ2-7; TRBD1 aligns across 8 bases. The germline V gene encodes CDR1 SGHDT and CDR2 YYEEEE. The CDR3 spans 13 residues. The trim removed 2 bases at V and 7 bases at J, leaving 5 bases unmatched. In nucleotides, the CDR3 is TGTGCCAGCAGCTTCCAGGGGGCAATGGAGCAGTACTTC. Its translation is CASSFQGAMEQYF.

V usage is TRBV28 and J usage is TRBJ1-2; D unresolved. Between the trimmed V and J ends, which lost 7 bases and 4 bases, there was a span of 13 bases. This CDR3 is 13 amino acids long. Per germline, CDR1 MDHEN and CDR2 SYDVKM. The CDR3 is CASTNGPLYGYTF. In DNA, the CDR3 is TGTGCCAGCACTAACGGACCACTCTATGGCTACACCTTC.

In regard to this clone: Distinct nucleotide sequences in the sample also encode this CDR3. The chain links TRBV5-1 to TRBJ2-7; D is undetermined. CDR3 length equals 13 residues. Trimming removed 0 bases from V and 4 bases from J, with 8 bases in between. The V gene's germline CDR1 is SGHRS and CDR2 YFSETQ. The CDR3 loop reads CASSLGSLYEQYF. In DNA form, the CDR3 reads TGCGCCAGCAGCTTGGGCAGTCTTTACGAGCAGTACTTC.

About this clone itself: At the DNA level, this CDR3 is encoded by other sequences in the same sample as well. The chain links TRBV29-1 to TRBJ2-1; TRBD1 agrees at 8 bases. With 7 bases clipped from V and 4 bases from J, the junction kept 3 bases outside the gene matches. The CDR3 is 12 residues long. The germline V gene encodes CDR1 SQVTM and CDR2 ANQGSEA. CDR3 sequence (DNA): TGCAGCGCCCGGACAGGGTACAATGAGCAGTTCTTC. This sequence encodes CSARTGYNEQFF.